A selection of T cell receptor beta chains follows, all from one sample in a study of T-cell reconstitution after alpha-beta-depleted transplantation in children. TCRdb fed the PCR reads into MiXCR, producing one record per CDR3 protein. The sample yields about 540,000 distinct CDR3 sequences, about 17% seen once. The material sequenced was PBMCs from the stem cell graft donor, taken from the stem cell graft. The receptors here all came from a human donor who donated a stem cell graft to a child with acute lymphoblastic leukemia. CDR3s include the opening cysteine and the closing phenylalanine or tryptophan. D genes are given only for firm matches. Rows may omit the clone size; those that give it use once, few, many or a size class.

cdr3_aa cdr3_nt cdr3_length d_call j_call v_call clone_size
CASSLTRGPTNEQYF TGTGCCAGCAGCTTAACCAGGGGCCCTACGAACGAGCAGTACTTC 15 . TRBJ2-7 TRBV7-3 .
CASSSVSAFPEQFF TGCGCCAGCAGCTCAGTAAGCGCTTTTCCAGAGCAGTTCTTC 14 . TRBJ2-1 TRBV5-1 .
CASSRTGDGGYTF TGCGCCAGCAGCCGTACAGGGGACGGTGGCTACACCTTC 13 TRBD1 TRBJ1-2 TRBV4-1 .
CASSLLMGTGVAQETQYF TGTGCCAGCAGCTTACTGATGGGGACAGGGGTGGCCCAAGAGACCCAGTACTTC 18 TRBD1 TRBJ2-5 TRBV7-8 .
CAWKAYTGELFGELFF TGTGCCTGGAAGGCCTACACCGGGGAGCTGTTCGGGGAGCTGTTTTTT 16 . TRBJ2-2 TRBV30 .
CASSLRWSEQYF TGTGCCAGCAGTTTAAGGTGGAGTGAGCAGTACTTC 12 . TRBJ2-7 TRBV12-3/TRBV12-4 .
CASSQDSGYNGYTF TGTGCCAGCAGCCAAGACTCAGGGTACAATGGCTACACCTTC 14 . TRBJ1-2 TRBV14 .
CASSVSARGNTEAFF TGCGCCAGCAGCGTATCAGCTCGCGGGAACACTGAAGCTTTCTTT 15 . TRBJ1-1 TRBV5-1 few
CASSLLGGLSNQPQHF TGTGCCAGCAGTCTCCTAGGGGGCCTAAGCAATCAGCCCCAGCATTTT 16 TRBD1 TRBJ1-5 TRBV27 few
CASSGGQGAHEQYF TGTGCCAGCAGTGGGGGACAGGGGGCCCACGAGCAGTACTTC 14 TRBD1 TRBJ2-7 TRBV6-1 few
CASSQGVGLGFF TGTGCCAGCAGCCAAGGTGTGGGACTAGGGTTCTTC 12 TRBD2 TRBJ2-1 TRBV4-2 .
CASSQEGFNEQFF TGCGCCAGCAGCCAAGAGGGGTTCAATGAGCAGTTCTTC 13 . TRBJ2-1 TRBV4-1 many
CSAPTSGVDNEQFF TGCAGCGCTCCGACTAGCGGGGTCGACAATGAGCAGTTCTTC 14 TRBD2 TRBJ2-1 TRBV29-1 .
CASSLPPTDMQYF TGTGCCAGCAGCTTGCCTCCCACAGATATGCAGTATTTT 13 . TRBJ2-3 TRBV5-4 .
CASSPTIGVDTQYF TGTGCCAGCAGCCCCACTATCGGCGTAGATACGCAGTATTTT 14 . TRBJ2-3 TRBV7-9 few
CASSFPGGVNTEAFF TGTGCCAGCAGTTTCCCAGGCGGAGTGAACACTGAAGCTTTCTTT 15 . TRBJ1-1 TRBV12-3/TRBV12-4 few
CSARPGVANEQFF TGCAGTGCTAGGCCTGGGGTGGCCAATGAGCAGTTCTTC 13 . TRBJ2-1 TRBV20-1 .
CASSMGYLGGNTIYF TGCGCCAGCAGCATGGGGTATCTTGGCGGAAACACCATATATTTT 15 . TRBJ1-3 TRBV4-1 .
CASKRESVTEAFF TGTGCCAGCAAACGGGAGTCGGTCACTGAAGCTTTCTTT 13 . TRBJ1-1 TRBV6-1 few
CASRAYGNEQFF TGTGCCAGCAGGGCGTATGGCAATGAGCAGTTCTTC 12 . TRBJ2-1 TRBV27 .
CASSLRDSKGEKLFF TGTGCCAGCAGCCTTCGGGACTCCAAGGGGGAAAAACTGTTTTTT 15 . TRBJ1-4 TRBV7-9 once
CAWSLMGGETQYF TGTGCCTGGAGCTTGATGGGGGGAGAGACCCAGTACTTC 13 . TRBJ2-5 TRBV30 .
CASSEVGRETQYF TGTGCCAGCAGTGAGGTGGGAAGAGAGACCCAGTACTTC 13 . TRBJ2-5 TRBV2 .
CASRPGERGYTF TGTGCCAGCAGGCCAGGGGAACGGGGCTACACCTTC 12 . TRBJ1-2 TRBV2 .
CASSPTGLAGGGNEQFF TGTGCCAGCTCACCAACGGGACTAGCGGGAGGAGGGAATGAGCAGTTCTTC 17 TRBD2 TRBJ2-1 TRBV18 .
CASRGQGYTGELFF TGTGCCAGCCGCGGACAGGGCTACACCGGGGAGCTGTTTTTT 14 TRBD1 TRBJ2-2 TRBV12-3/TRBV12-4 .
CASSPSTSGYGPEANTQYF TGTGCCAGCAGCCCCTCGACTAGCGGGTACGGACCAGAAGCCAATACGCAGTATTTT 19 TRBD2 TRBJ2-3 TRBV11-2 .
CATSSLSGRTSEQYF TGTGCCACCAGCAGCCTTAGCGGGAGGACTAGCGAGCAGTACTTC 15 TRBD2 TRBJ2-7 TRBV15 .
CASSLPPGGPQHF TGTGCCAGCAGCCTTCCCCCCGGCGGGCCCCAGCATTTT 13 . TRBJ1-5 TRBV7-2 few
CASSSRQGTSGSERETQYF TGCGCCAGCAGCTCGAGACAAGGGACTAGCGGGAGCGAGAGAGAGACCCAGTACTTC 19 TRBD2 TRBJ2-5 TRBV5-1 .
CASSRGGSGRAGDTQYF TGTGCCAGCAGTCGGGGGGGTAGCGGGAGGGCCGGGGATACGCAGTATTTT 17 TRBD2 TRBJ2-3 TRBV7-2 .
CASSETGEFSYGYTF TGTGCCAGCAGTGAGACTGGGGAGTTCTCCTATGGCTACACCTTC 15 . TRBJ1-2 TRBV6-1 .
CASSLGTGMNNEQFF TGTGCCAGCAGCTTAGGGACAGGGATGAACAATGAGCAGTTCTTC 15 TRBD1 TRBJ2-1 TRBV7-9 .
CSGAGGAPDTQYF TGCAGCGGAGCAGGGGGGGCCCCAGATACGCAGTATTTT 13 . TRBJ2-3 TRBV20-1 few
CASSSYGVRGYNEQFF TGTGCCAGCAGCTCTTACGGAGTGAGGGGTTACAATGAGCAGTTCTTC 16 . TRBJ2-1 TRBV7-2 .
CAGSASGSSYNEQFF TGTGCCGGCAGCGCTAGCGGGAGCTCCTACAATGAGCAGTTCTTC 15 TRBD2 TRBJ2-1 TRBV9 .
CSAPDRIDSNQPQHF TGCAGTGCTCCCGACAGGATCGATAGCAATCAGCCCCAGCATTTT 15 . TRBJ1-5 TRBV20-1 few
CASSLAGRMNTEAFF TGTGCCAGCAGCTTAGCCGGGAGGATGAACACTGAAGCTTTCTTT 15 . TRBJ1-1 TRBV7-2 few
CASSLGLAGPFRGVEQYF TGTGCCAGCAGCTTGGGACTAGCGGGACCCTTCCGGGGAGTCGAGCAGTACTTC 18 TRBD2 TRBJ2-7 TRBV5-5 .
CASSRTVSYEQYF TGCGCCAGCAGCCGGACAGTCTCCTACGAGCAGTACTTC 13 . TRBJ2-7 TRBV5-1 few
CASLVSEGSEQYF TGTGCCTCCCTTGTTTCCGAGGGATCCGAGCAGTACTTC 13 . TRBJ2-7 TRBV28 .
CASSLEREGYNEQFF TGTGCCAGCAGCTTAGAGCGGGAGGGGTACAATGAGCAGTTCTTC 15 TRBD2 TRBJ2-1 TRBV7-6 .
CSARKPMPDTQYF TGCAGTGCTAGGAAACCGATGCCAGATACGCAGTATTTT 13 . TRBJ2-3 TRBV20-1 .
CASSDVAGVGTDTQYF TGCGCCAGCAGCGATGTAGCGGGAGTGGGGACAGATACGCAGTATTTT 16 TRBD2 TRBJ2-3 TRBV5-1 .
CASTQGAPYGYTF TGTGCCAGCACTCAGGGGGCGCCGTATGGCTACACCTTC 13 TRBD1 TRBJ1-2 TRBV12-3/TRBV12-4 .
CASSLAGSTYYEQYF TGCGCCAGCAGCTTGGCCGGGTCAACTTATTACGAGCAGTACTTC 15 . TRBJ2-7 TRBV5-1 .
CASSPFDRGQEYF TGTGCCAGCTCACCATTCGACAGGGGACAGGAGTACTTC 13 TRBD1 TRBJ2-7 TRBV18 few
CASSPHQGTKETQYF TGTGCCAGCAGCCCGCATCAGGGGACTAAAGAGACCCAGTACTTC 15 . TRBJ2-5 TRBV11-2 many
CSVEDWASGINEQYF TGCAGCGTTGAAGATTGGGCTAGCGGTATCAACGAGCAGTACTTC 15 TRBD2 TRBJ2-7 TRBV29-1 .
CASSSKKWASGSLRRETQYF TGTGCCAGCAGCTCTAAGAAGTGGGCTAGCGGGAGTCTGAGAAGAGAGACCCAGTACTTC 20 TRBD2 TRBJ2-5 TRBV11-1 .
CSARGPTGLGGYTF TGCAGTGCTAGAGGCCCGACAGGGTTAGGCGGCTACACCTTC 14 TRBD1 TRBJ1-2 TRBV20-1 .
CASSLSSGRYTGELFF TGCGCCAGCAGCTTGTCTAGCGGGAGATATACCGGGGAGCTGTTTTTT 16 TRBD2 TRBJ2-2 TRBV5-1 few
CSVEQGQGYEQFF TGCAGCGTTGAACAGGGGCAAGGGTATGAGCAGTTCTTC 13 . TRBJ2-1 TRBV29-1 few
CASSYSMGLAVPFSYNEQFF TGTGCCAGCAGTTACTCTATGGGACTAGCGGTGCCCTTCTCCTACAATGAGCAGTTCTTC 20 TRBD2 TRBJ2-1 TRBV6-2/TRBV6-3 many